The subject of this entry is one T cell receptor beta chain. Its antigen is currently unknown. Each CDR3 protein gets one entry after TCRdb re-called the RT-PCR reads with MiXCR. The data contain roughly 630,000 distinct CDR3 sequences, about 15% of them singletons. This record comes from a study of response to subunit inactivated influenza vaccine. General study findings and limits: The authors suggested that every seasonal influenza vaccination recruits few new T cells.

Material: PBMCs from blood, obtained 14 to 15 days before vaccination. The receptor comes from a man aged 50 or older who received an inactivated influenza vaccine.

CDR3 amino acids: CASASRGQGASEQFF. The CDR3 DNA reads as TGTGCCAGCGCTTCGAGGGGACAGGGGGCAAGTGAGCAGTTCTTC. The rearrangement links TRBV6-1 to TRBJ2-1; 12 bases map to TRBD1. The germline CDR1 and CDR2 sequences are MNHNS and SASEGT. The CDR3 is 15 residues long. V lost 8 bases to trimming and J lost 9 bases; unmatched junction nucleotides: 11.